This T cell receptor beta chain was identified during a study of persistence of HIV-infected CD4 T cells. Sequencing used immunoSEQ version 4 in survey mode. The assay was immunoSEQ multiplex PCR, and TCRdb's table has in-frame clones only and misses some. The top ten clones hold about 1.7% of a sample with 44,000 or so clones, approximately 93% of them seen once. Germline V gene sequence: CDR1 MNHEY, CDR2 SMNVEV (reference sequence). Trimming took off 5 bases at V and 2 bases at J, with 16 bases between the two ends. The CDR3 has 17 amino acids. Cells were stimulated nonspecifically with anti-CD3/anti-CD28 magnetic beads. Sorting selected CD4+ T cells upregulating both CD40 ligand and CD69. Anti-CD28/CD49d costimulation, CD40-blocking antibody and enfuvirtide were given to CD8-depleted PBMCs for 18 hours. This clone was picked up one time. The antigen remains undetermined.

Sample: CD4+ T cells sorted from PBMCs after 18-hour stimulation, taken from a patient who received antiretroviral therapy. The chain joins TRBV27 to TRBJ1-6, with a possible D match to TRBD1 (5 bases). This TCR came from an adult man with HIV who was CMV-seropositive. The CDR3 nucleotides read TGTGCCAGCAGTCCCAGCTCCAGGGAAACCTATAATTCACCCCTCCACTTT. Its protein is CASSPSSRETYNSPLHF.